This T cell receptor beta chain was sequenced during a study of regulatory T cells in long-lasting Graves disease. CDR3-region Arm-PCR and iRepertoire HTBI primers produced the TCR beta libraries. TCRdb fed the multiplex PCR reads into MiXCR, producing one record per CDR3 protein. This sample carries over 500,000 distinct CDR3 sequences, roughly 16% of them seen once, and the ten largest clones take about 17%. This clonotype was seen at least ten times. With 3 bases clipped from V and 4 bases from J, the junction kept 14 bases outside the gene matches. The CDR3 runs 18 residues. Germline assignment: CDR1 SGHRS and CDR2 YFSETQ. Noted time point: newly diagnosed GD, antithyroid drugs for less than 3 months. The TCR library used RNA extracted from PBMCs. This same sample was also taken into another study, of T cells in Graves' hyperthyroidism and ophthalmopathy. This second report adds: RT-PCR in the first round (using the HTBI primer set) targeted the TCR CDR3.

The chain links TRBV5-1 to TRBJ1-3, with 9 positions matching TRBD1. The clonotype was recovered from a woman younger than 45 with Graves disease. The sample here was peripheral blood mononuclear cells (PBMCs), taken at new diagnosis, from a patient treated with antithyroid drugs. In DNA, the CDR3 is TGCGCCAGCAGCTCGCTACCGGGACAGGGCGTTCAGGGAAACACCATATATTTT. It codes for CASSSLPGQGVQGNTIYF.